This paragraph covers one T cell receptor (beta chain) sequence. Its antigen is undetermined. CD4+ T cells from unexposed donors were obtained before the COVID-19 pandemic (2011-2018). CD4+ T cells were isolated from the cells after more than 8 days of culture. The data are from a study of CD4 T cells in relation to SARS-CoV-2 and coronaviruses. Study context: PBMCs were cultured with antigen for 10 days before TCR beta sequencing.

The CDR3 contains 16 residues. Germline V gene sequence: CDR1 SGDLS, CDR2 YYNGEE. V was trimmed by 0 bases and J by 0 bases, leaving 10 bases between them. Sequenced by immunoSEQ multiplex PCR; TCRdb stores in-frame clones only, minus some. The sample consists of about 20,000 clones, about 80% of them appearing once. Notes on the study in general: The cross-reactivity analysis covered only spike protein, not other viral proteins. SARS-CoV-2-driven expansion was significantly weaker in crossreactive than monoreactive clones.

The rearrangement joins TRBV9 to TRBJ1-3; D ambiguous. The TCR comes from a human donor in good health. The material sequenced was CD4+ T cells from PBMCs, cultured in vitro. The CDR3 loop is CASSVAGDISGNTIYF. CDR3 bases: TGTGCCAGCAGCGTAGCGGGAGACATCTCTGGAAACACCATATATTTT.